The 27 T cell receptor beta chains below all came from one sample that was sequenced in a study of tumor-infiltrating lymphocytes in primary liver carcinoma. The input was 450 to 550 ng total RNA; TCR beta cDNA was made from it with a constant-region primer. Generation of the TCR beta libraries relied on three nested multiplex PCR rounds using slightly modified ARM-PCR. The two initial PCR rounds, approximately 10 cycles each, used TRBV1-TRBV30 forward and C-beta reverse primers. From the multiplex PCR reads, TCRdb called clonotypes with MiXCR, one entry per CDR3 protein. The data hold tens of thousands of distinct CDR3 sequences, with around 66% observed a single time. Unsorted bulk tissue (about 18-30 mg) underwent RNA and DNA co-extraction. Sequencing input: liver tumor tissue from sampling region 2. Subset specified: tumor region T2, inferior pole. The origin of the receptors is a man in his forties with primary liver carcinoma and hepatitis B virus infection.

For this clonotype: The junction shows a germline mismatch at one end, possibly a read error. The chain combines TRBV11-1 with TRBJ2-3; D may match TRBD1 or TRBD2 (5 bases each). Looked up from germline, CDR1 is SGHAT and CDR2 is FQDESV (reference sequence). CDR3 size: 15 residues. The CDR3 is CASSPGRLQGGTQYF. The CDR3, as DNA: TGTGCTAGCAGCCCAGGGAGACTCCAGGGCGGAACGCAGTATTTT.

This clonotype was seen once. This CDR3 fails to terminate in the conserved phenylalanine or tryptophan, so it likely reflects a read error. The J gene is TRBJ2-3, the V gene TRBV6-5; 13 positions agree with TRBD2. The germline V gene has CDR1 MNHEY and CDR2 SVGAGI. This CDR3 is 15 amino acids long. CDR3 sequence: CVSNPGLAGTDTQYL. CDR3 DNA: TGTGTCAGCAACCCGGGACTAGCGGGGACAGATACGCAGTATCTT.

At least ten counts were recorded for this clonotype. The rearrangement links TRBV28 to TRBJ1-4, with TRBD1 matching 10 bases. The CDR3 totals 14 residues. Germline loops: CDR1 MDHEN, CDR2 SYDVKM. V lost 5 bases and J lost 8; bases outside the gene matches: 5. The CDR3 protein is CASSHLTGGEKLFF. DNA of the CDR3: TGTGCCAGCAGTCACCTGACAGGGGGCGAAAAACTGTTTTTT.

This clonotype appeared many times. One junction end does not reproduce the germline sequence, and a read error may be involved. This chain uses TRBV12-3 or TRBV12-4 with TRBJ2-7, with 7 bases fitting TRBD2. CDR3 size: 17 residues. The CDR3 nucleotides read TGTGCCAACAGTTTACGGCTAGCGGAGACCCACTCCTACGAGCAGTACTTC. Translation: CANSLRLAETHSYEQYF.

In regard to this clonotype: A read error may account for a junction end that differs from germline. The chain has TRBV19 and TRBJ2-2, with D perhaps TRBD2 (7 bases). CDR1 is LNHDA, CDR2 SQIVND, per germline (reference sequence). The CDR3 loop spans 14 amino acids. CDR3 bases: TGTGCCAGTAGGCCCGTCGGGGGCACCGGGGGGCTGTTCTTT. Its translation: CASRPVGGTGGLFF.

CDR3 DNA: TGCAGCGTTGAAGCGGATGGGGGGCGAGCAGAGACCCAGTTCTTC. Translation: CSVEADGGRAETQFF. This sequence joins TRBV29-1 and TRBJ2-5; D is possibly TRBD1 or TRBD2 (6 bases each). The J call is uncertain, as TRBJ2-1 better fits the DNA end. The length of the CDR3 is 15 residues. CDR1 SQVTM and CDR2 ANQGSEA come from the germline V gene.

Note on this clonotype: This is likely a read error, given that the CDR3 carries no conserved phenylalanine or tryptophan at its end. The chain uses TRBV5-5 and TRBJ2-5; weak D call: TRBD1 (6 bases). Germline V gives CDR1 SGHKS, CDR2 YYEKEE (reference sequence). The CDR3 spans 13 residues. The CDR3 DNA follows: TGTGCCAGTAGCCGAGGACAGCAAGCGACCCAGTACTCC. Protein sequence: CASSRGQQATQYS.

About this clonotype: One end of the junction does not line up with germline, which may come from a read error. The genes are TRBV5-4 and TRBJ2-7, with a weak D call TRBD2 (6 bases). The CDR3 is made up of 13 amino acids. Germline V gene data show CDR1 as SGHNT and CDR2 as YYREEE (reference sequence). CDR3 loop: CGSSPSWRDRQYF. CDR3 bases: TGTGGCAGCAGCCCTAGCTGGAGGGATAGGCAGTACTTC.

The CDR3: CAGTGMRSYEQYF. In DNA form, the CDR3 reads TGTGCCGGCACGGGGATGCGTTCCTACGAGCAGTACTTC. The chain couples TRBV11-1 to TRBJ2-7; possible D gene TRBD2, 5 bases. CDR3 length equals 13 residues. The V gene lost 11 bases and the J gene lost 1 base, with 15 bases spanning the gap. The V gene's germline CDR1 is SGHAT and CDR2 FQDESV (reference sequence).

This clonotype was counted ten times or more. CDR3: CASSKQGSGNTIYF. DNA of the CDR3: TGTGCCAGCAGTAAACAGGGATCTGGAAACACCATATATTTT. This chain joins TRBV25-1 and TRBJ1-3, with D possibly TRBD1 on 6 matching bases. The CDR3 is made up of 14 amino acids. Germline CDR1 is MGHDK and CDR2 is SYGVNS. Deletions cut 5 bases from V and 1 base from J, with 9 bases between.

This clonotype came up many times. V usage is TRBV2 and J usage is TRBJ2-3, with D uncertain. The CDR3 contains 13 residues. Deletions cut 5 bases from V and 2 bases from J, with 8 bases between. Germline CDR1 is SNHLY and CDR2 is FYNNEI. DNA for the CDR3: TGTGCCAGCAGTCAGGAGACCACAGATACGCAGTATTTT. It translates to CASSQETTDTQYF.

Regarding this clonotype: A read error is likely, as this CDR3 ends without the conserved phenylalanine or tryptophan. Here the CDR3 DNA reads TGCAGCGTCAAGTTTGGGCAGTCGATCTATGGATACACCCTC. As protein: CSVKFGQSIYGYTL. J is TRBJ1-2 and V is TRBV29-1; unclear D gene. The CDR3 spans 14 residues. Germline V gives CDR1 SQVTM, CDR2 ANQGSEA.

Points on this clonotype: The germline gene is not matched at one end of the junction; a read error may be the cause. V and J are TRBV29-1 and TRBJ1-1; no clear D gene. Germline V gives CDR1 SQVTM, CDR2 ANQGSEA. The CDR3 has 13 residues. The CDR3 loop is CSVNEGGETKAFF. The CDR3 DNA is TGTAGCGTTAACGAAGGCGGTGAGACTAAAGCTTTCTTT.

A word on this clonotype: Compared with germline, one end of the junction differs, possibly owing to a read error. V gene TRBV28 combines with J gene TRBJ2-5; 9 nucleotides line up with TRBD2. The CDR3 loop spans 14 amino acids. CDR1 and CDR2 (germline): MDHEN, SYDVKM. The CDR3 loop is CTSRSSGSQETQHF. DNA for the CDR3: TGTACCAGCAGAAGTAGCGGGAGCCAAGAGACCCAGCACTTC.

On this clonotype: One junction end does not reproduce the germline sequence, and a read error may be involved. The chain uses TRBV6-5 and TRBJ1-2, with D possibly being TRBD1 (5 bases). The CDR3 length is 14 residues. Per the germline V gene, CDR1 is MNHEY and CDR2 is SVGAGI. The CDR3 is CASSYSGEGYGYTF. CDR3 DNA: TGTGCAAGCAGTTACTCCGGTGAGGGGTATGGCTACACCTTC.

With regard to this clonotype: A junction end diverges from the germline sequence, so it may reflect a read error. The CDR3 is CTSSSQSSGGSYNAQFF. The CDR3 DNA follows: TGCACCAGCAGCTCCCAATCTAGCGGTGGATCCTACAATGCACAGTTCTTC. The chain carries TRBV5-1 and TRBJ2-1, with TRBD2 matching 7 bases. CDR3 length equals 17 residues. Germline values: CDR1 SGHRS, CDR2 YFSETQ.

Sample share makes this clonotype medium-sized. The rearrangement uses TRBV30 and TRBJ2-5; tentatively, D is TRBD1 (8 bases). Trimming shortened V by 7 bases and J by 4 bases, and 16 bases separated the two germline ends. Germline CDR1 reads GTSNPN; CDR2 reads SVGIG (reference sequence). The CDR3 is 13 amino acids. This CDR3 reads CALNTGGAETQYF. The CDR3 nucleotides are TGTGCCTTAAACACAGGGGGGGCAGAGACCCAGTACTTC.

The table lists this clonotype with a few counts. Germline and junction disagree at one end, which may indicate a read error. This chain uses TRBV29-1 with TRBJ1-2, with D uncertain. The CDR3 covers 13 residues. Germline assignment: CDR1 SQVTM and CDR2 ANQGSEA. CDR3 protein: CGVEEAGVGGYTF. The DNA for the CDR3 is TGCGGCGTTGAAGAGGCTGGTGTTGGTGGCTACACTTTC. The full variable domain, its missing parts supplied by reference TRBV29-1 and TRBJ1-2, is SAVISQKPSRDICQRGTSLTIQCQVDSQVTMMFWYRQQPGQSLTLIATANQGSEATYESGFVIDKFPISRPNLTFSTLTVSNMSPEDSSIYLCGVEEAGVGGYTFGSGTRLTVV.

Of note for this clonotype: One end of the junction varies from germline; a read error may be responsible. J is TRBJ2-7 and V is TRBV4-2; maybe TRBD1 (6 bases). This CDR3 has 15 amino acids. Germline V gives CDR1 LGHNA, CDR2 YNFKEQ. Written as DNA, the CDR3 is TGCGCCAACAGCCGAACTCCTGGGGTTGAGGGGGTGCAGTACTTC. It yields the protein CANSRTPGVEGVQYF.

Remarks on this clonotype: An end of the junction differs from the germline gene, which may be a read error. This chain joins TRBV28 and TRBJ2-1; 7 bases agree with TRBD2. The CDR3 has 15 amino acids. Germline loops: CDR1 MDHEN, CDR2 SYDVKM. CDR3 DNA sequence: TGTGCCAGTAGTTTGCGGGAGAGCTCCTACATTGAGCAGTTCTTC. Translated: CASSLRESSYIEQFF.

V usage is TRBV5-5 and J usage is TRBJ1-2, with D uncertain. The CDR3 has 12 residues. Germline assignment: CDR1 SGHKS and CDR2 YYEKEE (reference sequence). The V end was cut by 1 base, the J end by 11 bases, with 12 bases between. The CDR3: CASSLNLWIYTF. DNA for the CDR3: TGTGCCAGCAGCTTGAACCTCTGGATATACACCTTC.

As concerns this clonotype: The missing conserved phenylalanine or tryptophan at the end of this CDR3 makes a read error likely. V usage is TRBV4-2 and J usage is TRBJ2-7, with D perhaps matching TRBD1 (5 bases). V was trimmed by 0 bases and J by 3 bases, leaving 12 bases between them. The germline gives CDR1 LGHNA, CDR2 YNFKEQ. This CDR3 contains 15 residues. CDR3 sequence reads: CASSQDKGRGYEQYL. The DNA for the CDR3 is TGTGCCAGCAGCCAAGATAAGGGGCGCGGCTACGAGCAGTACCTT.

The V call is TRBV29-1, the J call TRBJ1-2; D remains ambiguous. Germline CDR1 and CDR2: SQVTM and ANQGSEA. The CDR3 consists of 14 residues. V was clipped by 6 bases and J by 4 bases, with 18 bases between them. CDR3 sequence (DNA): TGCAGCGTCAAGATTGAACACTCGATCTATGGCTACACCTTC. It codes for CSVKIEHSIYGYTF.

This chain connects TRBV18 to TRBJ2-1; 7 nucleotides match TRBD1. J was trimmed by 8 bases and V by 1 base; bases with no gene match: 8. The CDR3 runs 15 residues. CDR1 and CDR2 from the germline V gene are KGHSH and LQKENI. The CDR3 nucleotides are TGTGCCAGCTCACCACGACAGGGAGCCGGGGATGAGCAGTTCTTC. Residues: CASSPRQGAGDEQFF.

This chain uses TRBV6-5 with TRBJ2-3; D perhaps matches TRBD2 (5 bases). The V and J ends lost 7 bases and 6 bases respectively, with 20 bases between them. From germline, CDR1 is MNHEY and CDR2 SVGAGI. The CDR3 consists of 15 residues. The CDR3 is CASNPGPAVTDTQYF. The CDR3, as DNA: TGTGCCAGCAACCCAGGACCAGCGGTAACCGATACGCAGTATTTT.

Worth noting for this clonotype: An end of the junction differs from the germline gene, which may be a read error. The J gene is TRBJ2-5, the V gene TRBV11-2; 7 positions agree with TRBD2. From germline, CDR1 is SGHAT and CDR2 FQNNGV. This CDR3 contains 18 residues. CDR3 loop: CASSPCSIQGSGRETQYF. The CDR3 region has the DNA TGTGCCAGCAGCCCTTGCTCAATCCAGGGTAGTGGGCGGGAGACCCAGTATTTC.

Concerning this clonotype itself: One end of the junction does not line up with germline, which may come from a read error. The chain combines TRBV6-2 or TRBV6-3 with TRBJ1-2; no definite D call. The CDR3 loop spans 12 amino acids. Germline CDR1 is MNHEY and CDR2 is SVGEGT. CDR3 loop: CVSTRGQYGYIF. The CDR3 DNA reads as TGTGTCAGCACCCGAGGGCAGTATGGCTACATCTTC.